This T cell receptor beta chain derives from a study of CD4 T cells in relation to SARS-CoV-2 and coronaviruses. Study-wide background: TCR beta CDR3s were sequenced after 10-day antigen culture of PBMCs. Crossreactive spike epitopes shared across donors were mapped to their HLA restriction.

As regards this clone: Antigen specificity is unknown.

Unexposed donor CD4+ T cells date from about 2010-2018, before the COVID-19 pandemic. After nine to ten days of culture, CD4+ T cells were isolated. Unexposed-donor CD4+ T cells were probed with SARS-CoV-2 S/N and four cold-coronavirus spikes, cells permitting. Some clones are missing from TCRdb's copy, which holds only in-frame ones; the method was immunoSEQ multiplex PCR. The table includes 9,000 to 13,000 clones, roughly 77% detected once. Germline V CDR1 and CDR2: MNHEY, SVGEGT. The V and J ends lost 4 bases and 3 bases, in that order; junction bases with no gene match: 11. The CDR3 is made up of 17 amino acids.

The receptor's source is a human donor in good health. The material sequenced was CD4+ T cells from PBMCs, cultured in vitro. This chain connects TRBV6-2 or TRBV6-3 to TRBJ2-2; 7 nucleotides line up with TRBD2. The chain's CDR3 is CASSSPHEAGDTGELFF. The CDR3 DNA reads as TGTGCCAGCAGTTCTCCCCATGAGGCGGGGGACACCGGGGAGCTGTTTTTT.